One and the same sample provided the 31 T cell receptor beta chains below, sequenced in a study of CD8 T cells in Susac syndrome (dated by TCRdb to 2018 to 2020). The method behind the library was the immunoSEQ multiplex PCR assay. RNA was extracted with the RNeasy kit and roughly 0.45 to 1 ug was reverse transcribed using random hexamers. The public reads were reprocessed in TCRdb via fastp at Q25 and MiXCR, keeping in-frame beta chains. CDR3 protein duplicates are merged, each entry listing the most common genes and DNA. This sample gives roughly 150,000 distinct CDR3 sequences in total; around 95% of them show up just once. Of the sample, 0.14% to 0.15% falls within the top ten clones. The sequencing input was CD8+ T cells from PBMCs. The origin of the receptors is a human donor with multiple sclerosis.

The V and J genes are TRBV3-1 and TRBJ1-1; D is unclear. The CDR3 runs 12 residues. Per germline, CDR1 LGHDT and CDR2 YNNKEL (reference sequence). The CDR3: CASGRMNTEAFF. The CDR3 coding sequence is TGTGCTTCAGGACGGATGAACACTGAAGCTTTCTTT.

The rearrangement uses TRBV23-1 and TRBJ2-7; 8 bases align to TRBD1. TRBV23-1 counts as an open reading frame of uncertain function. V trimming: 1 base; J trimming: 2 bases; junction bases outside the gene matches: 10. CDR3 length: 17 amino acids. CDR3 nucleotide sequence: TGCGCCAGCAGTCAATGGGGACCGGGACAGGTCGCCTACGAGCAGTACTTC. This codes for CASSQWGPGQVAYEQYF.

About this clonotype itself: One end of the junction is discordant with germline, which a read error may explain. This chain connects TRBV7-3 to TRBJ2-2, with TRBD2 identical over 9 bases. The CDR3 totals 18 residues. Germline V lookup: CDR1 SGHTA, CDR2 FQGTGA. The CDR3 nucleotides read TGTGCCAGCAGCCTAACCCCTCCTAGCGGGGCCGGTGCCGGGGAGCTGTTTTTT. This codes for CASSLTPPSGAGAGELFF.

The table lists this clonotype with a few counts. The chain is built from TRBV7-2 and TRBJ2-5, with 7 bases fitting TRBD1. Germline V gives CDR1 SGHTA, CDR2 FQGNSA. This CDR3 has 13 amino acids. J was trimmed by 6 bases and V by 7 bases; bases with no gene match: 8. The CDR3 nucleotides are TGTGCCAGCACCTTCCAGGACAGGCAGACCCAGTACTTC. Translating gives CASTFQDRQTQYF.

V gene TRBV6-5 combines with J gene TRBJ1-1; no definite D call. CDR1 is MNHEY, CDR2 SVGAGI, per germline. Trimming left V 7 bases short and J 2 bases short, with 11 bases between. This CDR3 contains 13 residues. The CDR3 nucleotides read TGTGCCAGCAATATCGGAGTTAACACTGAAGCTTTCTTT. It is translated as CASNIGVNTEAFF.

V and J are TRBV9 and TRBJ2-3; D is perhaps TRBD2 (5 bases). CDR1 and CDR2 (germline): SGDLS, YYNGEE. The CDR3 has 16 amino acids. Trimming took 2 bases from V and 3 from J, leaving 16 bases between them. The CDR3 region is CASSVDSGNPTDTQYF. As DNA, the CDR3 is TGTGCCAGCAGCGTGGACTCCGGGAACCCAACAGATACGCAGTATTTT.

The chain uses TRBV2 and TRBJ2-1; D is uncertain. This CDR3 is built from 15 residues. Looked up from germline, CDR1 is SNHLY and CDR2 is FYNNEI. Trimming shortened V by 6 bases and J by 1 base, and 13 bases separated the two germline ends. The CDR3 DNA reads as TGTGCCAGCAGGCAGGCAGGTTCTTCCTACAATGAGCAGTTCTTC. Encoded protein: CASRQAGSSYNEQFF. Complete variable domain (other parts from reference TRBV2 and TRBJ2-1): EPEVTQTPSHQVTQMGQEVILRCVPISNHLYFYWYRQILGQKVEFLVSFYNNEISEKSEIFDDQFSVERPDGSNFTLKIRSTKLEDSAMYFCASRQAGSSYNEQFFGPGTRLTVL.

This clonotype was recorded only once. The V gene is TRBV30, the J gene TRBJ1-1; D remains ambiguous. Germline V gene data show CDR1 as GTSNPN and CDR2 as SVGIG (reference sequence). V shed 2 bases and J shed 1 base, with 8 bases lying between them. This CDR3 spans 13 amino acids. Here the CDR3 reads CAWSFGRNTEAFF. CDR3 nucleotides: TGTGCCTGGAGTTTTGGCAGGAACACTGAAGCTTTCTTT.

V usage is TRBV6-4 and J usage is TRBJ2-7; 8 nucleotides line up with TRBD1. Germline V gene data show CDR1 as MRHNA and CDR2 as SNTAGT. The J segment lost 8 bases and the V segment lost 2 bases, leaving 5 bases of the junction unmatched. There are 13 residues in the CDR3. CDR3 nucleotides: TGTGCCAGCAGTGACGGGACAGGACAACAGCAGTACTTC. Protein sequence: CASSDGTGQQQYF.

V gene TRBV4-1 combines with J gene TRBJ2-7; TRBD1 might be the D (5 bases). Trimming took off 1 base at V and 3 bases at J, with 16 bases between the two ends. Germline loops: CDR1 MGHRA, CDR2 YSYEKL. The CDR3 loop spans 16 amino acids. The CDR3 sequence is CASSQATASILYEQYF. DNA of the CDR3: TGCGCCAGCAGCCAAGCGACAGCCTCGATACTCTACGAGCAGTACTTC.

This chain uses TRBV3-1 with TRBJ2-5, with TRBD2 as a possible D gene (5 bases). With 0 bases removed from V and 5 bases from J, the gap between germline ends came to 13 bases. Germline loops: CDR1 LGHDT, CDR2 YNNKEL (reference sequence). The CDR3 is made up of 15 amino acids. CDR3 DNA sequence: TGTGCCAGCAGCCAAGATTCGGACCCGGGGGAGACCCAGTACTTC. Its translation: CASSQDSDPGETQYF.

The J gene is TRBJ2-1, the V gene TRBV27; 9 positions match TRBD1. V gave up 3 bases and J gave up 9 bases; unmatched junction bases: 0. Germline V gives CDR1 MNHEY, CDR2 SMNVEV (reference sequence). The CDR3 is 12 residues long. This chain's CDR3 is CASSLDRGEQFF. CDR3 bases: TGTGCCAGCAGTTTGGACAGGGGTGAGCAGTTCTTC.

This chain links TRBV30 with TRBJ2-2; D might be TRBD1 or TRBD2, each matching 5 bases. This CDR3 is built from 16 residues. The germline gives CDR1 GTSNPN, CDR2 SVGIG (reference sequence). Trimming shortened V by 4 bases and J by 5 bases, and 20 bases separated the two germline ends. Here the CDR3 DNA reads TGTGCCTGGACCGCCGGGGACCCCCGGGAAACCGGGGAGCTGTTTTTT. It encodes CAWTAGDPRETGELFF.

The rearrangement joins TRBV27 to TRBJ2-1; D possibly corresponds to TRBD2 (6 bases). The ends were cut back, 7 bases at V and 7 bases at J, with 8 bases in the middle. Germline assignment: CDR1 MNHEY and CDR2 SMNVEV (reference sequence). CDR3 size: 11 residues. The CDR3 loop reads CASMAGNEQFF. Here the CDR3 DNA reads TGTGCCAGCATGGCGGGGAATGAGCAGTTCTTC.

The chain employs TRBV12-3 or TRBV12-4 and TRBJ1-5; D might be TRBD1 (5 bases). Trimming took 5 bases from V and 6 from J, leaving 8 bases between them. The CDR3 is made up of 12 amino acids. This chain's CDR3 is CASSAGIQPQHF. DNA for the CDR3: TGTGCCAGCAGTGCAGGGATTCAGCCCCAGCATTTT.

The chain carries TRBV20-1 and TRBJ2-3; 7 bases match TRBD1. The CDR3 sequence is 16 residues long. After removal of 0 bases from V and 0 bases from J, the junction contained 6 bases not matched to a gene. CDR1 DFQATT and CDR2 SNEGSKA come from the germline V gene (reference sequence). CDR3 bases: TGCAGTGCTAGAGATCGGTCAGGGGGTAGCACAGATACGCAGTATTTT. Encoded protein: CSARDRSGGSTDTQYF.

V usage is TRBV7-6 and J usage is TRBJ1-6; no clear D. V was trimmed by 4 bases and J by 8 bases, leaving 6 bases between them. Germline CDR1 reads SGHVS; CDR2 reads FNYEAQ. The CDR3 is 12 residues long. CDR3 bases: TGTGCCAGCAGCTCCTACGATTCACCCCTCCACTTT. Translation: CASSSYDSPLHF.

The chain couples TRBV30 to TRBJ1-2; no reliable D call. This CDR3 comprises 13 residues. The V gene lost 8 bases and the J gene lost 5 bases, with 18 bases spanning the gap. Per the germline V gene, CDR1 is GTSNPN and CDR2 is SVGIG (reference sequence). The CDR3 reads CASRDPNWYGYTF. In DNA, the CDR3 is TGTGCCAGCCGCGATCCCAACTGGTATGGCTACACCTTC.

The V gene is TRBV3-1, the J gene TRBJ1-2; 7 bases agree with TRBD1. The CDR3 is 14 amino acids. Germline trimming cut 2 bases from V and 4 bases from J; bases unmatched to any gene: 4. Per the germline V gene, CDR1 is LGHDT and CDR2 is YNNKEL (reference sequence). The CDR3 spells CASSQNRGGYGYTF. For the CDR3, the DNA is TGTGCCAGCAGCCAAAACAGGGGTGGCTATGGCTACACCTTC.

The genes are TRBV20-1 and TRBJ1-2; D is uncertain. Germline values: CDR1 DFQATT, CDR2 SNEGSKA (reference sequence). V lost 3 bases to trimming and J lost 7 bases, with 15 bases between them. The CDR3 extends over 13 amino acids. CDR3 loop: CSASSFDKGGYTF. The CDR3 DNA follows: TGCAGTGCTAGTTCTTTTGACAAGGGTGGCTACACCTTC.

V usage is TRBV6-1 and J usage is TRBJ2-1; 7 positions agree with TRBD1. Losses at the gene ends were 1 base for V and 7 bases for J; bases not matched to a gene: 4. The CDR3 is 14 residues long. Germline V gene sequence: CDR1 MNHNS, CDR2 SASEGT. For the CDR3, the DNA is TGTGCCAGCAGTGAAGAGACAGGGTGGAATGAGCAGTTCTTC. Amino acids: CASSEETGWNEQFF.

The chain carries TRBV4-2 and TRBJ2-5; D is unresolved. V shed 3 bases and J shed 4 bases, with 9 bases lying between them. This CDR3 spans 13 amino acids. Germline CDR1 LGHNA, CDR2 YNFKEQ. As DNA, the CDR3 is TGTGCCAGCAGCCAGAGACTCGGAGAGACCCAGTACTTC. The encoded protein is CASSQRLGETQYF.

The chain has TRBV29-1 and TRBJ2-1; 7 bases agree with TRBD1. Germline V gives CDR1 SQVTM, CDR2 ANQGSEA. V gave up 5 bases and J gave up 3 bases; unmatched junction bases: 7. This CDR3 spans 14 amino acids. CDR3 residues: CSVFDRAHYNEQFF. The CDR3 DNA is TGCAGCGTTTTCGACAGGGCCCACTACAATGAGCAGTTCTTC.

The V and J genes are TRBV27 and TRBJ2-7, with D possibly matching TRBD1 (5 bases). V was trimmed by 10 bases and J by 2 bases, leaving 15 bases between them. Germline loops: CDR1 MNHEY, CDR2 SMNVEV (reference sequence). CDR3 length equals 13 residues. The CDR3 loop is CATRDRLTYEQYV. In nucleotides, the CDR3 is TGTGCCACCAGAGACAGACTTACCTACGAGCAGTACGTC.

This chain uses TRBV20-1 with TRBJ2-5, with D perhaps TRBD1 (6 bases). The germline V gene has CDR1 DFQATT and CDR2 SNEGSKA (reference sequence). The V end lost 1 base, the J end lost 3 bases, and 15 bases lay between the germline ends. The CDR3 sequence is 15 residues long. DNA for the CDR3: TGCAGTGCTAGAGCCACTAGAGGGGGAAAAGAGACCCAGTACTTC. Translated, it gives CSARATRGGKETQYF.

This clonotype appeared a single time. The chain joins TRBV6-5 to TRBJ2-1; TRBD1 matches 7 bases. CDR3 length: 14 amino acids. V was clipped by 5 bases and J by 2 bases; unmatched bases: 3. Germline V gene sequence: CDR1 MNHEY, CDR2 SVGAGI. The CDR3: CASSHRGPYNEQFF. CDR3 DNA sequence: TGTGCCAGCAGTCACAGGGGACCCTACAATGAGCAGTTCTTC.

The chain carries TRBV4-1 and TRBJ2-1; TRBD2 might be the D (6 bases). CDR3 length equals 18 residues. From germline, CDR1 is MGHRA and CDR2 YSYEKL. V lost 2 bases and J lost 1, with 18 bases in between. The CDR3: CASSQPGLGTNSYNEQFF. The CDR3, as DNA: TGCGCCAGCAGCCAACCGGGACTGGGGACCAATTCCTACAATGAGCAGTTCTTC.

DNA for the CDR3: TGTGCCAGCAGCCAAGTCGGGGGCCCGAGATCTGGGGAGCTGTTTTTT. This codes for CASSQVGGPRSGELFF. V and J are TRBV7-8 and TRBJ2-2; D may be TRBD1 or TRBD2 (6 bases each). Trimming stripped 5 bases from V and 8 bases from J, with 21 bases between. CDR3 length: 16 amino acids. Germline CDR1 SGHVS, CDR2 FQNEAQ. The full variable domain, its missing parts supplied by reference TRBV7-8 and TRBJ2-2, is GAGVSQSPRYKVAKRGQDVALRCDPISGHVSLFWYQQALGQGPEFLTYFQNEAQLDKSGLPSDRFFAERPEGSVSTLKIQRTQQEDSAVYLCASSQVGGPRSGELFFGEGSRLTVL.

The chain joins TRBV3-1 to TRBJ2-7, with 9 nucleotides matching TRBD1. Trimming at V came to 3 bases and at J to 5 bases, leaving 11 bases not matched to a gene. Germline V CDR1 and CDR2: LGHDT, YNNKEL (reference sequence). The CDR3 is 16 amino acids. The CDR3 DNA is TGTGCCAGCAGCCAGGGTGGGACAGGGAGTCCCCACGAGCAGTACTTC. It translates to CASSQGGTGSPHEQYF.

The chain has TRBV13 and TRBJ2-2; D call uncertain. Germline CDR1 is PRHDT and CDR2 is FYEKMQ (reference sequence). The CDR3 runs 14 residues. V lost 3 bases, J lost 0 bases, and 5 bases lay in between. The CDR3 sequence: CASSFRPNTGELFF. CDR3 nucleotide sequence: TGTGCCAGCAGCTTCCGCCCGAACACCGGGGAGCTGTTTTTT.

CDR3 coding DNA: TGTGCCTGGAGTATCCCCAACAGGGGGCAAGTCGGATTCTACGAGCAGTACGTC. This gives the protein CAWSIPNRGQVGFYEQYV. The rearrangement uses TRBV30 and TRBJ2-7; 9 positions match TRBD1. The length of the CDR3 is 18 residues. The germline gives CDR1 GTSNPN, CDR2 SVGIG (reference sequence). The J segment lost 3 bases and the V segment lost 2 bases, leaving 17 bases of the junction unmatched.